The 18 T cell receptor beta chains reported below all come from one sample, sequenced in a study of T cells in Graves' hyperthyroidism and ophthalmopathy. Amplification targeted TCR beta CDR3 regions from RNA transcripts. The HTBI primer set drove a first-round RT-PCR of the TCR CDR3. TCRdb processed the multiplex PCR reads anew with MiXCR; each CDR3 protein has one entry. The data contain around 440,000 distinct CDR3 sequences, 15% to 19% of them singletons. The sequenced material came from blood. The source of these receptors is a woman in her late teens or twenties with Graves' hyperthyroidism.

This clonotype was picked up many times. The V gene is TRBV2, the J gene TRBJ1-6; 7 bases line up with TRBD1. The CDR3 covers 15 residues. The ends lost 1 base at V and 6 bases at J; junction bases unmatched: 3. Germline loops: CDR1 SNHLY, CDR2 FYNNEI. CDR3 DNA sequence: TGTGCCAGCAGTGAAGACAGGGGAGGTAATTCACCCCTCCACTTT. It encodes CASSEDRGGNSPLHF. Based on the CDR3 plus reference TRBV2 and TRBJ1-6, the full variable domain is EPEVTQTPSHQVTQMGQEVILRCVPISNHLYFYWYRQILGQKVEFLVSFYNNEISEKSEIFDDQFSVERPDGSNFTLKIRSTKLEDSAMYFCASSEDRGGNSPLHFGNGTRLTVT.

This clonotype appeared many times. The chain combines TRBV3-1 with TRBJ2-5; D ambiguous. Germline V CDR1 and CDR2: LGHDT, YNNKEL (reference sequence). The CDR3 consists of 13 residues. The germline V and J ends were trimmed by 1 base and 5 bases, with 8 bases remaining between them. The CDR3 DNA sequence: TGTGCCAGCAGCCAAGCGGCCGTGGAGACCCAGTACTTC. Translation: CASSQAAVETQYF.

This clonotype was seen at least ten times. This rearrangement joins TRBV20-1 to TRBJ2-1, with 10 positions matching TRBD2. CDR3 length: 12 amino acids. V shed 7 bases and J 10 bases; nucleotides not matched to a gene: 7. CDR1 DFQATT and CDR2 SNEGSKA come from the germline V gene (reference sequence). The CDR3 region is CSGLAGVSEQFF. Here the CDR3 DNA reads TGCAGTGGCCTAGCGGGAGTTTCCGAGCAGTTCTTC.

This clonotype was seen many times. The chain has TRBV20-1 and TRBJ2-1; D not certain. V was clipped by 0 bases and J by 5 bases, with 8 bases between them. Per germline, CDR1 DFQATT and CDR2 SNEGSKA (reference sequence). The CDR3 consists of 13 residues. The CDR3: CSAREIRDNEQFF. For the CDR3, the DNA is TGCAGTGCTAGAGAGATACGCGACAATGAGCAGTTCTTC.

This clonotype was counted ten times or more. This chain links TRBV7-9 with TRBJ1-2; no definite D call. The V end was cut by 5 bases, the J end by 5 bases, with 12 bases between. The CDR3 sequence is 13 residues long. CDR1 is SEHNR, CDR2 FQNEAQ, per germline (reference sequence). The CDR3 DNA is TGTGCCAGCAGCCCTTACCAGAGATATGGCTACACCTTC. This sequence encodes CASSPYQRYGYTF.

This clonotype appeared a few times. This chain joins TRBV6-1 and TRBJ2-1; TRBD2 agrees at 7 bases. CDR3 size: 15 residues. Trimming at V came to 6 bases and at J to 6 bases, leaving 11 bases not matched to a gene. Germline V gene data show CDR1 as MNHNS and CDR2 as SASEGT. The CDR3 loop is CASRDGERDSNEQFF. Here the CDR3 DNA reads TGTGCCAGCAGGGACGGAGAGCGGGATTCCAATGAGCAGTTCTTC.

This clonotype was observed a few times. One end of the junction fails to match germline, which may point to a read error. This chain links TRBV6-2 or TRBV6-3 with TRBJ1-1, with D hard to call. Germline CDR1 MNHEY, CDR2 SVGEGT. CDR3 length equals 12 residues. CDR3: CASIEQNTGAFF. CDR3 coding DNA: TGTGCCAGCATAGAACAGAACACTGGAGCTTTCTTT.

This clonotype was picked up a small number of times. This chain links TRBV10-1 with TRBJ1-2; no clear D gene. The CDR3 is made up of 13 amino acids. Per germline, CDR1 WNHNN and CDR2 SYGVQD (reference sequence). Trimming stripped 4 bases from V and 6 bases from J, with 12 bases between. The CDR3 DNA reads TGCGCCAGCAGTGTCACCCACGGCGATGGCTACACCTTC. It is translated as CASSVTHGDGYTF.

This clonotype has only a few counts. The V gene is TRBV5-1, the J gene TRBJ2-5; D remains ambiguous. CDR1 is SGHRS, CDR2 YFSETQ, per germline. The CDR3 runs 12 residues. With 2 bases removed from V and 5 bases from J, the gap between germline ends came to 7 bases. The CDR3 loop is CASSFLLETQYF. CDR3 in DNA: TGCGCCAGCAGCTTCCTACTCGAGACCCAGTACTTC.

At least ten counts were recorded for this clonotype. The rearrangement uses TRBV6-1 and TRBJ1-2, with TRBD1 matching 8 bases. V was pared by 6 bases and J by 6 bases, with 12 bases of the junction left unmatched. This CDR3 is built from 15 residues. Germline CDR1 and CDR2: MNHNS and SASEGT. The CDR3 spells CASSLTETGDHGYTF. For the CDR3, the DNA is TGTGCCAGCAGCCTTACCGAGACAGGGGACCATGGCTACACCTTC.

The V call is TRBV10-1, the J call TRBJ2-5, with D perhaps matching TRBD1 (6 bases). V lost 3 bases to trimming and J lost 6 bases, with 11 bases between them. The CDR3 is 13 amino acids. Germline V CDR1 and CDR2: WNHNN, SYGVQD (reference sequence). The CDR3, as DNA: TGCGCCAGCAGTGATTCAGGGGCACAGACCCAGTACTTC. Translated, it gives CASSDSGAQTQYF.

Regarding this clonotype: A read error is possible here, since a much larger clone lies one base away. The chain carries TRBV27 and TRBJ2-1; TRBD2 matches 8 bases. Germline CDR1 reads MNHEY; CDR2 reads SMNVEV (reference sequence). With 6 bases clipped from V and 3 bases from J, the junction kept 7 bases outside the gene matches. This CDR3 comprises 15 residues. Here the CDR3 reads CASSPFSGNYNEQFF. The CDR3 DNA reads as TGTGCCAGCAGCCCCTTTAGCGGGAACTACAATGAGCAGTTCTTC.

The chain uses TRBV20-1 and TRBJ1-5, with D possibly matching TRBD1 (5 bases). V lost 3 bases and J 3 bases, leaving 9 bases between the germline ends. Per the germline V gene, CDR1 is DFQATT and CDR2 is SNEGSKA (reference sequence). The CDR3 runs to 13 residues. CDR3 protein: CSASPGINQPQHF. The CDR3 region has the DNA TGCAGTGCTAGCCCAGGGATCAATCAGCCCCAGCATTTT.

The V and J genes are TRBV12-3 or TRBV12-4 and TRBJ2-1; either TRBD1 or TRBD2 may supply D (5 bases each). Trimming shortened V by 3 bases and J by 6 bases, and 15 bases separated the two germline ends. The CDR3 has 15 residues. The CDR3 DNA is TGTGCCAGCAGTTTGGGGGAGACGGGAAGCAATGAGCAGTTCTTC. It translates to CASSLGETGSNEQFF.

This clonotype was seen once. V usage is TRBV15 and J usage is TRBJ2-1; 11 bases align to TRBD2. The CDR3 contains 17 residues. Germline loops: CDR1 LNHNV, CDR2 YYDKDF (reference sequence). Unmatched junction bases numbered 10, after V lost 0 bases and J lost 9 bases. This CDR3 is CATSRERALAGDSEQFF. CDR3 bases: TGTGCCACCAGCAGAGAGCGAGCACTAGCGGGAGATAGTGAGCAGTTCTTC. Full variable domain (missing parts from reference TRBV15 and TRBJ2-1): DAMVIQNPRYQVTQFGKPVTLSCSQTLNHNVMYWYQQKSSQAPKLLFHYYDKDFNNEADTPDNFQSRRPNTSFCFLDIRSPGLGDTAMYLCATSRERALAGDSEQFFGPGTRLTVL.

The V and J genes are TRBV20-1 and TRBJ2-7; no definite D call. The length of the CDR3 is 14 residues. The germline CDR1 and CDR2 sequences are DFQATT and SNEGSKA (reference sequence). V gave up 0 bases and J gave up 1 base, with 10 bases separating them. In DNA form, the CDR3 reads TGCAGTGCTAGAGAATCTGGCTGGTCCTACGAGCAGTACTTC. Its protein is CSARESGWSYEQYF.

This clonotype was seen a few times. The gene calls are TRBV4-1 and TRBJ1-4, with D perhaps matching TRBD1 (6 bases). The germline V gene encodes CDR1 MGHRA and CDR2 YSYEKL. The CDR3 is 15 amino acids. Between the trimmed V and J ends, which lost 4 bases and 0 bases, there was a span of 9 bases. CDR3 loop: CASSLPGATNEKLFF. The DNA for the CDR3 is TGCGCCAGCAGCCTCCCAGGGGCAACTAATGAAAAACTGTTTTTT.

This sequence joins TRBV7-8 and TRBJ2-1, with D possibly being TRBD2 (5 bases). Germline V gene sequence: CDR1 SGHVS, CDR2 FQNEAQ. V lost 2 bases, J lost 3 bases, and 14 bases lay in between. The CDR3 is 16 amino acids. CDR3 in amino acids: CASSLRVGGLYNEQFF. The CDR3 nucleotides read TGTGCCAGCAGCTTAAGGGTAGGAGGACTCTACAATGAGCAGTTCTTC. The variable domain in full, with the rest retrieved from reference TRBV7-8 and TRBJ2-1, is GAGVSQSPRYKVAKRGQDVALRCDPISGHVSLFWYQQALGQGPEFLTYFQNEAQLDKSGLPSDRFFAERPEGSVSTLKIQRTQQEDSAVYLCASSLRVGGLYNEQFFGPGTRLTVL.